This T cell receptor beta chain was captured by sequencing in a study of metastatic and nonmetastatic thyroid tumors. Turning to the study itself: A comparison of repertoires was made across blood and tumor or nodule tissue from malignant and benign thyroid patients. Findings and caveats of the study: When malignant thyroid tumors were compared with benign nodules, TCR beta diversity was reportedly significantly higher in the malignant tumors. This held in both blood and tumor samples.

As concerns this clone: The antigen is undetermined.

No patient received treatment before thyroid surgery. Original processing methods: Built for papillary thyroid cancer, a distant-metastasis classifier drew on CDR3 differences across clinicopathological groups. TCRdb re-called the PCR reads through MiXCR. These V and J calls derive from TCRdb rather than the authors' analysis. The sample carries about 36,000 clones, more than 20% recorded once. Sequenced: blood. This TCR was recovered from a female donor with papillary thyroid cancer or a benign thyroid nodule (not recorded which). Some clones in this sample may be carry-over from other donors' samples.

Written as DNA, the CDR3 is TGTGCCAGCAGGACAGGGGCAAACTACGAGCAGTACTTC. Amino acid sequence: CASRTGANYEQYF. The chain joins TRBV28 to TRBJ2-7; TRBD1 matches 8 bases. There are 13 residues in the CDR3. Germline V CDR1 and CDR2: MDHEN, SYDVKM. J was trimmed by 3 bases and V by 6 bases; bases with no gene match: 4. Based on the CDR3 plus reference TRBV28 and TRBJ2-7, the full variable domain is DVKVTQSSRYLVKRTGEKVFLECVQDMDHENMFWYRQDPGLGLRLIYFSYDVKMKEKGDIPEGYSVSREKKERFSLILESASTNQTSMYLCASRTGANYEQYFGPGTRLTVT.